This TCR beta chain was obtained from a study of T-cell memory formation after mild COVID-19. Regarding the study as a whole: A subset of responding clones appeared in pre-infection memory, suggesting cross-reactive memory joined. Clones contracting over day 15 to 85 were CD4/CD8 balanced, with later expanders leaning CD4+.

CDR1 is DFQATT, CDR2 SNEGSKA, per germline (reference sequence). The CDR3 has 13 amino acids. TCRdb recomputed calls from the 5' RACE reads with MiXCR, one row per CDR3 protein. The table shows about 540,000 distinct CDR3 sequences, with about 20% occurring only once. Note on this clonotype: Its antigen is currently unknown. One end of the junction is discordant with germline, which a read error may explain.

The chain has TRBV20-1 and TRBJ2-1; TRBD2 aligns across 13 bases. Sequenced: PBMCs or a T cell subset sorted from them (not recorded which). The receptor was derived from an adult woman who had mild COVID-19 (a few samples of this study predate the infection). Cell type and time point are not known. The CDR3 nucleotides read TGCAGTGCTCAGATACCCGGGACTAGCGGGGTCACCTTC. It codes for CSAQIPGTSGVTF.